This TCR beta chain is drawn from a study of response to subunit inactivated influenza vaccine. TCRdb analysed the RT-PCR reads with MiXCR anew, one entry per CDR3 protein. The data show about 620,000 distinct CDR3 sequences, about 11% seen once. The CDR3 totals 14 residues. From germline, CDR1 is LGHNA and CDR2 YNFKEQ. Trimming removed 1 base at V and 5 bases at J, with 9 bases between. This sample also belongs to another study, concerning T cells expressing NK-cell markers. That report notes: Libraries used 5'RACE template switching adding universal primer site and UMIs.

The chain couples TRBV4-2 to TRBJ2-1, with D perhaps TRBD2 (5 bases). The sample was PBMCs from blood, taken on the day of vaccination. The receptor was derived from a man aged 50 or older who received an inactivated influenza vaccine. The CDR3, as DNA: TGTGCCAGCAGCCAAGTCGAGGGAAACAATGAGCAGTTCTTC. Protein sequence: CASSQVEGNNEQFF.